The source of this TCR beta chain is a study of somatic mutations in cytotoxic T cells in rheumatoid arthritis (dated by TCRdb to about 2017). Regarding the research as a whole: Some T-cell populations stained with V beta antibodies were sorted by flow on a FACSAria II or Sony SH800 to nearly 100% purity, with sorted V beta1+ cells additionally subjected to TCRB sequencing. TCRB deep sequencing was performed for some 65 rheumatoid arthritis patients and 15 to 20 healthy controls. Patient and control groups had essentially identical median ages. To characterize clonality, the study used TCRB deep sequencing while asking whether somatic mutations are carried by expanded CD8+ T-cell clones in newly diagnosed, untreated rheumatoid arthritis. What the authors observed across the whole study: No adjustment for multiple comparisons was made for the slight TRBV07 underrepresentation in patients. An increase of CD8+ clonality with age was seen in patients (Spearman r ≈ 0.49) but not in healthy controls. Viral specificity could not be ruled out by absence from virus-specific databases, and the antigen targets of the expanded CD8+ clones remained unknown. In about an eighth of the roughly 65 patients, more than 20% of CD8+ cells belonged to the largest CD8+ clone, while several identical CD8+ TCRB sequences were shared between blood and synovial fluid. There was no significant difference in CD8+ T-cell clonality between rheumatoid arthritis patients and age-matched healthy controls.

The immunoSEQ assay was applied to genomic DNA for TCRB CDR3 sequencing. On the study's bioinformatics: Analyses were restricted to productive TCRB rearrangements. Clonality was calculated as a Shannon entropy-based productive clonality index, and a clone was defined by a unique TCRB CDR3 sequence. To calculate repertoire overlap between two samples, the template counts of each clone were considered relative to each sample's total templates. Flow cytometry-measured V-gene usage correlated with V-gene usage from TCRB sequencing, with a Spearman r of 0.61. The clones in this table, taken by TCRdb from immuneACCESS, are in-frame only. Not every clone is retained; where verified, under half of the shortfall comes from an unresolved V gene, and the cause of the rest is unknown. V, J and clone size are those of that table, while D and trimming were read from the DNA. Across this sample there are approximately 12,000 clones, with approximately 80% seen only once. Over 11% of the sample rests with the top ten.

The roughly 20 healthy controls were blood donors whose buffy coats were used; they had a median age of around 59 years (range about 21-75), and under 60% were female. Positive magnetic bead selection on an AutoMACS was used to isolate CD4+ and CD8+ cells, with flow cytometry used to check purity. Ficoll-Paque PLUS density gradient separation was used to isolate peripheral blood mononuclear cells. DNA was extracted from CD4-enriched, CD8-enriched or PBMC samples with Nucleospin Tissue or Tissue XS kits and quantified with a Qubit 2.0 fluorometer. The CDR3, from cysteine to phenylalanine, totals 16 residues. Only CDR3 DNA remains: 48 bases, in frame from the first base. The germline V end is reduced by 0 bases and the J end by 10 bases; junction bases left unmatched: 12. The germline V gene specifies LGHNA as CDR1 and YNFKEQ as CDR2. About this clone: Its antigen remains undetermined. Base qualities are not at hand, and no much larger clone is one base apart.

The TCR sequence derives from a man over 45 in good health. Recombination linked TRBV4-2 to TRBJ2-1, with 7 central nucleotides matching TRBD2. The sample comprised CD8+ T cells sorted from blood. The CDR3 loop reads CASSQDRTSESGEQFF. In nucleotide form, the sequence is TGTGCCAGCAGCCAAGATAGAACTAGCGAGTCAGGGGAGCAGTTCTTC.